The 8 T cell receptor beta chains below were found in one sample sequenced in a study of blood T cell repertoires in COVID-19. Produced via immunoSEQ multiplex PCR; TCRdb's table is partial and in-frame only. The sample has 150,000 to 200,000 clones, more than 75% seen once. The material sequenced was peripheral blood. These receptors were obtained from a woman between 65 and 79 years old with COVID-19, enrolled during active disease.

The chain combines TRBV5-5 with TRBJ1-1; D possibly corresponds to TRBD1 (6 bases). The CDR3 is 15 amino acids. V was clipped by 0 bases and J by 1 base, with 10 bases between them. The germline V gene has CDR1 SGHKS and CDR2 YYEKEE (reference sequence). The CDR3 sequence is CASSLGDRTNTEAFF. For the CDR3, the DNA is TGTGCCAGCAGCTTGGGAGACAGGACGAACACTGAAGCTTTCTTT.

The J gene is TRBJ2-2, the V gene TRBV5-1; possibly TRBD2 for D (6 bases). The CDR3 sequence is 16 residues long. V gave up 4 bases and J gave up 3 bases, with 16 bases separating them. Germline CDR1 SGHRS, CDR2 YFSETQ. CDR3 in DNA: TGCGCCAGCAGCCCCCTTGGGGGGACGCACACCGGGGAGCTGTTTTTT. It encodes CASSPLGGTHTGELFF.

Written as DNA, the CDR3 is TGCGCCAGCAGCCAAAACGAGGTCAGGGGGCCCGGAAACACCATATATTTT. Amino acids: CASSQNEVRGPGNTIYF. The genes are TRBV4-1 and TRBJ1-3, with TRBD1 matching 8 bases. CDR1 MGHRA and CDR2 YSYEKL come from the germline V gene. The CDR3 length is 17 residues. The V and J ends lost 2 bases and 4 bases, in that order; junction bases with no gene match: 10.

The CDR3 nucleotides are TGTGCCAGCAGTTACGGAAGGGGAACTAGCACAGATACGCAGTATTTT. This translates into CASSYGRGTSTDTQYF. V and J are TRBV6-2 or TRBV6-3 and TRBJ2-3; a possible D gene is TRBD1 (5 bases). The CDR3 consists of 16 residues. CDR1 is MNHEY, CDR2 SVGEGT, per germline. With 2 bases removed from V and 0 bases from J, the gap between germline ends came to 12 bases.

The chain couples TRBV2 to TRBJ1-3; D perhaps matches TRBD1 (6 bases). The germline gives CDR1 SNHLY, CDR2 FYNNEI. Deletions cut 4 bases from V and 0 bases from J, with 16 bases between. The CDR3 runs to 17 residues. This CDR3 reads CASSVQGIGLSGNTIYF. CDR3 nucleotides: TGTGCCAGCAGTGTACAGGGTATAGGGCTCTCTGGAAACACCATATATTTT.

The sample holds a few counts of this clone. This sequence joins TRBV27 and TRBJ2-5, with D perhaps matching TRBD1 (5 bases). The germline CDR1 and CDR2 sequences are MNHEY and SMNVEV (reference sequence). This CDR3 has 14 amino acids. Trimming removed 7 bases from V and 0 bases from J, with 12 bases in between. The CDR3 is CASKFDRYQETQYF. The CDR3 DNA reads as TGTGCCAGCAAGTTCGACAGATACCAAGAGACCCAGTACTTC.

This chain connects TRBV7-9 to TRBJ1-1; 8 bases map to TRBD1. The CDR3 is 15 amino acids. Germline CDR1 is SEHNR and CDR2 is FQNEAQ (reference sequence). Unmatched junction bases numbered 6, after V lost 5 bases and J lost 1 base. CDR3 sequence (DNA): TGTGCCAGCAGCCCCCGACAGGGGAGGAACACTGAAGCTTTCTTT. Translation: CASSPRQGRNTEAFF. The complete variable domain, with remaining parts taken from reference TRBV7-9 and TRBJ1-1, reads DTGVSQNPRHKITKRGQNVTFRCDPISEHNRLYWYRQTLGQGPEFLTYFQNEAQLEKSRLLSDRFSAERPKGSFSTLEIQRTEQGDSAMYLCASSPRQGRNTEAFFGQGTRLTVV.

This chain joins TRBV10-3 and TRBJ1-2, with 10 bases aligning to TRBD1. CDR1 ENHRY and CDR2 SYGVKD come from the germline V gene. The V gene end was trimmed by 0 bases and the J gene end by 7 bases; junction bases not matched to a gene: 2. The CDR3 sequence is 14 residues long. The CDR3 coding sequence is TGTGCCATCAGTGAGTCGGGGACAGGGGTTGGCTACACCTTC. Protein product: CAISESGTGVGYTF.